This TCR beta chain was captured in a study of Ad26.COV2.S vaccination and SARS-CoV-2 variants. The V gene lost 0 bases and the J gene lost 3 bases, with 5 bases spanning the gap. This CDR3 has 13 amino acids. Germline V gives CDR1 SGHRS, CDR2 YFSETQ. Treatment meaning: some 20 received Ad26.COV2.S at low or high dose, single or two shots; roughly five received placebo; per-sample allocation not given. Collection of samples fell on day 63 after the first vaccine or placebo injection. An adult aged 18-55 years in Boston served as the donor. Assay used: immunoSEQ multiplex PCR; TCRdb lists only in-frame clones, some missing. The sample records 350,000 to 500,000 clones, about 93% being singletons.

The TCR sequence derives from a person aged 18-65 years who received the Ad26.COV2.S COVID-19 vaccine or a placebo. This chain uses TRBV5-1 with TRBJ2-3; D gene unclear. The source was peripheral blood, collected in a trial of Ad26.COV2.S vaccine versus placebo. The CDR3 region has the DNA TGCGCCAGCAGCTTGGACAGAACAGATACGCAGTATTTT. Translating it yields CASSLDRTDTQYF.